This TCR beta chain is drawn from a study of blood T cell repertoires in COVID-19. This CDR3 has 16 residues. V lost 5 bases and J lost 0, with 19 bases in between. Germline CDR1 GTSNPN, CDR2 SVGIG (reference sequence). Two consecutive negative NP/OP PCR tests, clearance, or resolved symptoms defined Cohort 3 recovery. Authors' processing steps: Reference gene primers were amplified, and this amplification served to estimate nucleated cell counts. Profiling relied on immunoSEQ multiplex PCR, and the TCRdb table lists in-frame clones only, not all of them. V, J and clone size reflect that table, while D and trimming were determined from the DNA. The table shows 150,000 to 180,000 clones, with about 81% occurring only once.

Specimen: PBMCs or T cells enriched from blood (not recorded which). The rearrangement links TRBV30 to TRBJ1-1, with D perhaps TRBD1 (5 bases). The receptor was derived from a man aged 45 to 65 who had recovered from COVID-19. In DNA, the CDR3 is TGTGCCTGGCAACCGGGACTGAGGATTTTGAACACTGAAGCTTTCTTT. It yields the protein CAWQPGLRILNTEAFF. Complete variable domain (other parts from reference TRBV30 and TRBJ1-1): SQTIHQWPATLVQPVGSPLSLECTVEGTSNPNLYWYRQAAGRGLQLLFYSVGIGQISSEVPQNLSASRPQDRQFILSSKKLLLSDSGFYLCAWQPGLRILNTEAFFGQGTRLTVV.